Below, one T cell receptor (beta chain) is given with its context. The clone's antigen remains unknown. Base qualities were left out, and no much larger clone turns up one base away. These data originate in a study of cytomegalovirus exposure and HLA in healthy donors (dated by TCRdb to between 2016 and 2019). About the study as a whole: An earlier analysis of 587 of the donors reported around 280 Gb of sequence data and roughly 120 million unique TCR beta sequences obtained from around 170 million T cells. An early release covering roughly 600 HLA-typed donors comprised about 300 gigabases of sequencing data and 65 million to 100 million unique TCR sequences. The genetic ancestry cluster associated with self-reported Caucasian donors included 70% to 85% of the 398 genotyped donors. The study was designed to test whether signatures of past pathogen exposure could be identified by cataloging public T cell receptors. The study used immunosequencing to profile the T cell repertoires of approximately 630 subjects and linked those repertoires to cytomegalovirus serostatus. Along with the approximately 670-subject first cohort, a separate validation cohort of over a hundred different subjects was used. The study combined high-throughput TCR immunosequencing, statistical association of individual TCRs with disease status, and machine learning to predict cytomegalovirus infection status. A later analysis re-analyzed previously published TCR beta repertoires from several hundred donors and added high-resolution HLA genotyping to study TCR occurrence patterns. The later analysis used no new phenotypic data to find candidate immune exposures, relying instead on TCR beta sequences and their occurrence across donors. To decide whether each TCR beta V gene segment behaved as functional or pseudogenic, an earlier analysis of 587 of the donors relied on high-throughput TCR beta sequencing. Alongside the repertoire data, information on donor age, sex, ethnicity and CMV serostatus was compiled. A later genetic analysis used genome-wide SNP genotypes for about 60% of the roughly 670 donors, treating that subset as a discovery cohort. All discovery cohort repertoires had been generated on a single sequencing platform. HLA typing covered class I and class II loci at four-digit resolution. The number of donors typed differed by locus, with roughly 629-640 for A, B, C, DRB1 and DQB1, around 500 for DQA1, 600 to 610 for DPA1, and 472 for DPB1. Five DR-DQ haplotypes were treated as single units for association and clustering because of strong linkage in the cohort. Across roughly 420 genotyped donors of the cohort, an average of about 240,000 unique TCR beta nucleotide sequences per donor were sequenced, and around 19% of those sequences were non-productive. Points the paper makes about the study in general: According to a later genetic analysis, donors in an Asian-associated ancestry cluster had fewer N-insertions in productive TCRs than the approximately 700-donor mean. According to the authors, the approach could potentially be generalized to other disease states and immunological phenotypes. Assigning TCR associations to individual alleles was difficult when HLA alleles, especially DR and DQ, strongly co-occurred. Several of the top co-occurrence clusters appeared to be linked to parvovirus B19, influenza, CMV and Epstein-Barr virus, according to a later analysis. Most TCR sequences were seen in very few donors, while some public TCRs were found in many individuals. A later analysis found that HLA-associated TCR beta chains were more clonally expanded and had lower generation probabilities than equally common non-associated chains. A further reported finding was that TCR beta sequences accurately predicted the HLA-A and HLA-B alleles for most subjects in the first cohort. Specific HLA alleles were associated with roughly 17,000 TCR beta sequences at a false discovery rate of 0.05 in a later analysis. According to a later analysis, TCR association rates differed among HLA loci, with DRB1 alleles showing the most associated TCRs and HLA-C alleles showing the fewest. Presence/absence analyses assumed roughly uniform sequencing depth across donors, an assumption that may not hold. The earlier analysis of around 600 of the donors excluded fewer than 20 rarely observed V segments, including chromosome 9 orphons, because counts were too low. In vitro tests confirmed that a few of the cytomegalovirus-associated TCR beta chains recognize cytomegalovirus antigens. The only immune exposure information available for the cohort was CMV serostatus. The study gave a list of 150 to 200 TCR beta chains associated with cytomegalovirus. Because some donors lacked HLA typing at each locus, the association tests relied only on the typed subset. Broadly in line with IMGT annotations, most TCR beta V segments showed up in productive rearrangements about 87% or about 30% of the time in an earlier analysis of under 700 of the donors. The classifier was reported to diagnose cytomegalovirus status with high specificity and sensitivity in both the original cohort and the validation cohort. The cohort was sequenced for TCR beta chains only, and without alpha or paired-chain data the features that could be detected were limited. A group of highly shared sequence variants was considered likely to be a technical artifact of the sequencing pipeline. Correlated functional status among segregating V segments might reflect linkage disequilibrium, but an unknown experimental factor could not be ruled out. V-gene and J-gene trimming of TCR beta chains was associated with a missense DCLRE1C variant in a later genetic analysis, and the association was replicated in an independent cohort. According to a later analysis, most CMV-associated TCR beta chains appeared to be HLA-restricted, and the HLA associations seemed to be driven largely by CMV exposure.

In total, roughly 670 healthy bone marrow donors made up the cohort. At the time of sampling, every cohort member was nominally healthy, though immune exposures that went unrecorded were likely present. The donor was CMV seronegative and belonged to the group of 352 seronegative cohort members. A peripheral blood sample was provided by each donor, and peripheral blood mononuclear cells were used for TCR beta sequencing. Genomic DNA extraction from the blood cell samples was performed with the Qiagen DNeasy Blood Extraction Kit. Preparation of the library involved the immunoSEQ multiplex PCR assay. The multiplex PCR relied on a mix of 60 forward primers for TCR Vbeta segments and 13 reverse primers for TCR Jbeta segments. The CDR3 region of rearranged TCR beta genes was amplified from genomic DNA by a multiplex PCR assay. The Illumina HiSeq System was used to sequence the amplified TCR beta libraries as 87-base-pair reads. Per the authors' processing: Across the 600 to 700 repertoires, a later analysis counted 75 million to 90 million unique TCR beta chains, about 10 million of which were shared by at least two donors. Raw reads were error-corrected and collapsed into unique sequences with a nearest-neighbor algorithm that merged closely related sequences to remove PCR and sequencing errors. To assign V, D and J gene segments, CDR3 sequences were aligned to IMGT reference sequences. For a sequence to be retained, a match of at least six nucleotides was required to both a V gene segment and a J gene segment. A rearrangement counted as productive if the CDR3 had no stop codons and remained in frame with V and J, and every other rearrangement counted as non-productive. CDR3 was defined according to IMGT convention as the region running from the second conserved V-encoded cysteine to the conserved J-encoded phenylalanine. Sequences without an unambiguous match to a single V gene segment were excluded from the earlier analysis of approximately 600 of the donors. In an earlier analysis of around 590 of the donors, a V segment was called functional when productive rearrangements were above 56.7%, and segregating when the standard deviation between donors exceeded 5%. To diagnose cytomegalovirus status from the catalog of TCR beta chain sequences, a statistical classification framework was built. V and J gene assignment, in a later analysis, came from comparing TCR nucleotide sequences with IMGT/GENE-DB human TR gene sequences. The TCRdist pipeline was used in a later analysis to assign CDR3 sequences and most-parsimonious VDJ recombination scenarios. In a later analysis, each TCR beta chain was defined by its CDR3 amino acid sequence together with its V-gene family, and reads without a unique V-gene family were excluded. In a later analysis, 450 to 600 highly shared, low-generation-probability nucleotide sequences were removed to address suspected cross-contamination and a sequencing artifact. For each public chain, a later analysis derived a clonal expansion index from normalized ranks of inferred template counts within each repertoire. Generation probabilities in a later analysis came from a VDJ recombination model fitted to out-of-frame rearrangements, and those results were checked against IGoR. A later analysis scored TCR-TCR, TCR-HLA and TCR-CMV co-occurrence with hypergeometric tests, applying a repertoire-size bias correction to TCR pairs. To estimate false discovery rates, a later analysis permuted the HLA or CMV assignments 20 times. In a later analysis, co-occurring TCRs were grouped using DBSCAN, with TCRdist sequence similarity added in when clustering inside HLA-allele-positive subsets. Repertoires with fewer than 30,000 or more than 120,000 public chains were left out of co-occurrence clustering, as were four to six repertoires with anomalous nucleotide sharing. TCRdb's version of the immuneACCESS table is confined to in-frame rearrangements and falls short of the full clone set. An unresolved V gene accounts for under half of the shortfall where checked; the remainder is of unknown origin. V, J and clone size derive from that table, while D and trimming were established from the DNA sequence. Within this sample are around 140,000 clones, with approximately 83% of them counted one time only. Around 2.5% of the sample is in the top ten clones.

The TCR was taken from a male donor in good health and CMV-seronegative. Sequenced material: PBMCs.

Here is the DNA: TGTGCCAGCAGTTCCCAGGGTCCCTCCTACAATGAGCAGTTCTTC. Translated, this is CASSSQGPSYNEQFF. The chain uses TRBV28 and TRBJ2-1, and the D gene may be TRBD1, 5 bases matching. Trimming at the junction amounts to 4 bases on V and 0 bases on J, and the germline ends lie 10 bases apart. As encoded in the germline V gene, CDR1 is MDHEN while CDR2 is SYDVKM. The CDR3 goes from the cysteine to the phenylalanine over 15 residues. The DNA shown is the 45-base CDR3, in frame from base 1.